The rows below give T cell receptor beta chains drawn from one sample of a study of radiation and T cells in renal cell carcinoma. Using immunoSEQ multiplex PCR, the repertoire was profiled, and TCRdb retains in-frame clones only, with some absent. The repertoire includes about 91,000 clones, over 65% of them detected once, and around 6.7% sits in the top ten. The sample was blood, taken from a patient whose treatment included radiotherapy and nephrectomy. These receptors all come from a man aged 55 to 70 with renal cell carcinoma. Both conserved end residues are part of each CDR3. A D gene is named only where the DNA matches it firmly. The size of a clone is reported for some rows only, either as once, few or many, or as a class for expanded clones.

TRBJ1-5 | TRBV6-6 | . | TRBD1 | CASSYSVGTGNQPQHF | TGTGCCAGCAGTTACTCTGTTGGGACAGGCAATCAGCCCCAGCATTTT
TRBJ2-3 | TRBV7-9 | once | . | CASSARDGTDTQYF | TGTGCCAGCAGCGCCCGGGACGGCACAGATACGCAGTATTTT
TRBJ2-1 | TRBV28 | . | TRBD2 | CAIKPAGVDEQFF | TGTGCCATAAAACCAGCGGGAGTGGATGAGCAGTTCTTC
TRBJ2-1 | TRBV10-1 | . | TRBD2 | CASTGTSGSLGTYNEQFF | TGCGCCAGCACCGGGACTAGCGGGAGCCTCGGAACTTACAATGAGCAGTTCTTC
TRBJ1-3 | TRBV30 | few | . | CAWSQRGTGNTIYF | TGTGCCTGGAGTCAACGGGGTACGGGAAACACCATATATTTT
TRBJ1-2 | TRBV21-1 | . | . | CASSYNRDRGPGYTF | TGTGCCAGCAGCTACAACCGGGACCGCGGGCCTGGCTACACCTTC
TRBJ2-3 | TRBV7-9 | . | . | CASSLERSTDTQYF | TGTGCCAGCAGCTTAGAGCGGAGCACAGATACGCAGTATTTT
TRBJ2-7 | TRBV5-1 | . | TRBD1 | CASSPGTGLSYEQYF | TGCGCCAGCAGTCCCGGGACAGGGTTGTCCTACGAGCAGTACTTC
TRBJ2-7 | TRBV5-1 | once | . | CASSFTGDSYEQYF | TGCGCCAGCAGCTTTACAGGTGACTCCTACGAGCAGTACTTC
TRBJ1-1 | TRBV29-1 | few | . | CSVPSTGNTEAFF | TGCAGCGTGCCCTCGACAGGGAACACTGAAGCTTTCTTT
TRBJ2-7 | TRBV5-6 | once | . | CASSVRRRVGEEQYF | TGTGCCAGCAGCGTACGCCGGAGGGTGGGAGAAGAGCAGTACTTC
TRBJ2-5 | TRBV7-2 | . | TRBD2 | CASSLGLGEGETQYF | TGTGCCAGCAGCTTAGGACTAGGGGAGGGCGAGACCCAGTACTTC
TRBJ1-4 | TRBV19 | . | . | CASSSTGEKLFF | TGTGCCAGTAGTTCTACGGGTGAAAAACTGTTTTTT
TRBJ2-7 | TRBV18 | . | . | CASSPRTDTYEQYF | TGTGCCAGCTCACCGCGGACAGATACCTACGAGCAGTACTTC
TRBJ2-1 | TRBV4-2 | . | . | CASSTYNEQFF | TGTGCCAGCAGTACGTACAATGAGCAGTTCTTC
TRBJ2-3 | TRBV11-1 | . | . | CASSLEVNADTQYF | TGTGCCAGCAGCTTAGAGGTCAATGCGGATACGCAGTATTTT
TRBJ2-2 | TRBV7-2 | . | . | CASNPASGELFF | TGTGCCAGCAACCCGGCATCGGGGGAGCTGTTTTTT
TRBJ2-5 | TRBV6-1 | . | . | CASSGSLQYPQGQETQYF | TGTGCCAGCAGTGGGTCATTGCAGTATCCGCAGGGTCAAGAGACCCAGTACTTC
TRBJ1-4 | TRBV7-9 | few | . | CASSLGRDNEKLFF | TGTGCCAGCAGCTTAGGCAGGGATAATGAAAAACTGTTTTTT
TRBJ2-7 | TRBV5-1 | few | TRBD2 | CASSFDASGGPGEQYF | TGCGCCAGCAGCTTTGACGCCTCGGGAGGGCCAGGGGAGCAGTACTTC
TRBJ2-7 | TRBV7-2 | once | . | CASSLWSRAYSYEQYF | TGTGCCAGCAGCTTATGGTCCCGAGCGTACTCCTACGAGCAGTACTTC
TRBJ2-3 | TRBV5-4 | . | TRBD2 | CASSLGWREGTDTQYF | TGTGCCAGCAGCTTGGGATGGCGGGAGGGCACAGATACGCAGTATTTT
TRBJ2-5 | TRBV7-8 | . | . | CASSLLRTRETQYF | TGTGCCAGCAGCTTACTCCGGACCCGAGAGACCCAGTACTTC
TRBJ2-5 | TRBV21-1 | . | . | CASSKAGRETQYF | TGTGCCAGCAGCAAAGCGGGAAGAGAGACCCAGTACTTC
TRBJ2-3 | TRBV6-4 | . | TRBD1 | CASSGDRGSDTQYF | TGTGCCAGCAGTGGGGACAGGGGGTCAGATACGCAGTATTTT
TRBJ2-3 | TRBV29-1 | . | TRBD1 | CSVGRDRGDTQYF | TGCAGCGTAGGGCGGGACAGGGGAGATACGCAGTATTTT
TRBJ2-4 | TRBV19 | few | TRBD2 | CASSSSPGGRYVQYF | TGTGCCAGTAGTTCTAGCCCGGGGGGACGGTATGTTCAGTACTTC
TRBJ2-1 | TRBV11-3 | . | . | CASSLEQASYNEQFF | TGTGCCAGCAGCTTAGAACAGGCGTCCTACAATGAGCAGTTCTTC
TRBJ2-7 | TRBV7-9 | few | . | CAGSRGHSSYEQYF | TGTGCCGGCTCCCGTGGCCATTCCTCCTACGAGCAGTACTTC
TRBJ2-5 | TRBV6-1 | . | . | CASEGHGETQYF | TGTGCCAGCGAGGGCCATGGGGAGACCCAGTACTTC
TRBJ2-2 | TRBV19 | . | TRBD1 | CASSIGRTGSFTGELFF | TGTGCCAGTAGTATTGGAAGGACAGGGAGTTTCACCGGGGAGCTGTTTTTT
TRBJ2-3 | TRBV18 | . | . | CASSEQGDTQYF | TGTGCCAGCTCAGAGCAGGGCGATACGCAGTATTTT
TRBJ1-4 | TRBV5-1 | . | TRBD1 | CASSSDGTGGNEKLFF | TGCGCCAGCAGCTCGGATGGGACAGGGGGTAATGAAAAACTGTTTTTT
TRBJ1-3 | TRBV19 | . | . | CASPSAGNTIYF | TGTGCCAGCCCCAGTGCTGGAAACACCATATATTTT
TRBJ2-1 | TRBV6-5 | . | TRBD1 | CASSSGGNFYNEQFF | TGTGCCAGCAGTTCAGGGGGTAATTTTTACAATGAGCAGTTCTTC
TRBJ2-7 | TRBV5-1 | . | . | CASSPRRDRYYEQYF | TGCGCCAGCAGCCCGAGGCGGGACAGATACTACGAGCAGTACTTC
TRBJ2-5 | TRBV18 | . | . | CASSPVRAGGETQYF | TGTGCCAGCTCACCCGTGAGGGCTGGCGGAGAGACCCAGTACTTC